This TCR beta chain was sequenced during a study of T-cell memory formation after mild COVID-19. Overall study results and limits: Contracting clones from day 15 to 85 showed balanced CD4/CD8; later expanders favored CD4+. Shrinking CD4+ clones resided mostly in CM and EM, and CD8+ ones in EMRA. Some clones that responded turned up in pre-infection memory, which suggests that cross-reactive memory joined in.

Trimming removed 3 bases from V and 0 bases from J; junction bases left unmatched: 5. This CDR3 is built from 17 residues. Constant-segment primers were used for 5'RACE, and the resulting TCR alpha and TCR beta cDNA libraries carried sample barcodes and UMIs. TCRdb re-called the 5' RACE reads with MiXCR, one entry per CDR3 protein. The sample holds roughly 170,000 distinct CDR3 sequences, about 18% seen once. This clonotype was picked up many times. Its antigen is undetermined. The sample consisted of PBMCs or a T cell subset sorted from them (not recorded which). The V and J genes are TRBV12-3 or TRBV12-4 and TRBJ2-2; 9 bases align to TRBD2. The source of this sequence is a young man who had mild COVID-19 (a few samples of this study predate the infection). Cell type and time point are not known. The CDR3 nucleotides read TGTGCCAGCAGTTTCTCTAGCGGGGTACCGAACACCGGGGAGCTGTTTTTT. Translating gives CASSFSSGVPNTGELFF.